Below, 7 T cell receptor beta chains from the same sample are listed, as sequenced in a study of long-term antiretroviral therapy in people with HIV. At survey level, the immunoSEQ assay was run in its v3.0 version. The repertoire was sequenced with immunoSEQ multiplex PCR; TCRdb's copy has only in-frame clones and lacks some. The sample includes tens of thousands of clones, around 84% of them seen just once. The starting material was unsorted PBMCs, obtained 1.9 years after starting antiretroviral therapy. Receptor source: a woman in her forties or fifties with HIV.

The rearrangement links TRBV6-6 to TRBJ1-1, with D maybe TRBD1 (6 bases). Germline assignment: CDR1 MNHNY and CDR2 SVGAGI (reference sequence). There are 13 residues in the CDR3. V was cut by 7 bases and J by 3 bases, with 12 bases left in between. CDR3 DNA sequence: TGTGCCAGCACGGGGGCGTCGTACACTGAAGCTTTCTTT. Its translation is CASTGASYTEAFF.

Written as DNA, the CDR3 is TGTGCCAGCATGGTGGGGTCCTATGGCTACACCTTC. Amino acids: CASMVGSYGYTF. This chain uses TRBV28 with TRBJ1-2; D call uncertain. The CDR3 length is 12 residues. Germline assignment: CDR1 MDHEN and CDR2 SYDVKM. V shed 7 bases and J shed 4 bases, with 10 bases lying between them.

V and J are TRBV10-3 and TRBJ1-1; D perhaps matches TRBD1 (6 bases). V lost 4 bases, J lost 3 bases, and 15 bases lay in between. Per the germline V gene, CDR1 is ENHRY and CDR2 is SYGVKD. The CDR3 has 15 residues. CDR3 bases: TGTGCCATCAGTGCTATCAAGACAGGAGACACTGAAGCTTTCTTT. It specifies CAISAIKTGDTEAFF.

The chain employs TRBV7-9 and TRBJ1-2; no reliable D call. CDR1 and CDR2 (germline): SEHNR, FQNEAQ (reference sequence). The CDR3 consists of 11 residues. V dropped 3 bases and J dropped 8 bases, with 7 bases sitting between them. CDR3 amino acids: CASSFQRGYTF. CDR3 coding DNA: TGTGCCAGCAGCTTCCAGCGAGGCTACACCTTC.

CDR3 DNA sequence: TGTGCCAGCAGTTACATGGCAGAAAGAGCCTACGAGCAGTACTTC. This encodes CASSYMAERAYEQYF. The chain is built from TRBV6-5 and TRBJ2-7; D uncertain. The V end lost 2 bases, the J end lost 2 bases, and 13 bases lay between the germline ends. The CDR3 contains 15 residues. Per germline, CDR1 MNHEY and CDR2 SVGAGI.

This clone occurred once. The rearrangement joins TRBV28 to TRBJ1-3, with D possibly being TRBD1 (5 bases). V lost 3 bases to trimming and J lost 4 bases, with 10 bases between them. This CDR3 has 14 amino acids. Looked up from germline, CDR1 is MDHEN and CDR2 is SYDVKM. CDR3 sequence (DNA): TGTGCCAGCAGTTTCGAGGGGTACGGAAACACCATATATTTT. This encodes CASSFEGYGNTIYF.

In its sample, this clone was seen once. The chain combines TRBV28 with TRBJ1-2; perhaps TRBD1 as D (6 bases). Trimming removed 5 bases at V and 8 bases at J, with 30 bases between. The CDR3 totals 18 residues. Germline V gene sequence: CDR1 MDHEN, CDR2 SYDVKM. The CDR3 sequence: CASSPPVGGAIDLGGYTF. The CDR3 DNA sequence: TGTGCCAGCAGTCCACCGGTGGGGGGGGCGATCGATTTGGGCGGCTACACCTTC.